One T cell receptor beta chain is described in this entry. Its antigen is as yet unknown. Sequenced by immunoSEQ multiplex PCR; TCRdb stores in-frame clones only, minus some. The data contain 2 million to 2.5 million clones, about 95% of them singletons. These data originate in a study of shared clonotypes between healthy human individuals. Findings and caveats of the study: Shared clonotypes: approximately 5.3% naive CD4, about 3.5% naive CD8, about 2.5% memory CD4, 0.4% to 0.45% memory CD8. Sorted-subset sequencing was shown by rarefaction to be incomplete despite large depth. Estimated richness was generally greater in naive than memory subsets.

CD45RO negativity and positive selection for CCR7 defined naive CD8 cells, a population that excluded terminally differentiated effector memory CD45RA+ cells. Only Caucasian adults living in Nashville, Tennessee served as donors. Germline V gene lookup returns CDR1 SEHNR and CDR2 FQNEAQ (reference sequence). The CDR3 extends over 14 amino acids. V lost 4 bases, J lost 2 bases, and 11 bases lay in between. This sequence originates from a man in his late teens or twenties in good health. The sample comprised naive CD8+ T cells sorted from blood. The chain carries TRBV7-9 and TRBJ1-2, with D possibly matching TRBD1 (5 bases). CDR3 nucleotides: TGTGCCAGCAGCTCGTCCTGGGGGAACTATGGCTACACCTTC. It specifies CASSSSWGNYGYTF.